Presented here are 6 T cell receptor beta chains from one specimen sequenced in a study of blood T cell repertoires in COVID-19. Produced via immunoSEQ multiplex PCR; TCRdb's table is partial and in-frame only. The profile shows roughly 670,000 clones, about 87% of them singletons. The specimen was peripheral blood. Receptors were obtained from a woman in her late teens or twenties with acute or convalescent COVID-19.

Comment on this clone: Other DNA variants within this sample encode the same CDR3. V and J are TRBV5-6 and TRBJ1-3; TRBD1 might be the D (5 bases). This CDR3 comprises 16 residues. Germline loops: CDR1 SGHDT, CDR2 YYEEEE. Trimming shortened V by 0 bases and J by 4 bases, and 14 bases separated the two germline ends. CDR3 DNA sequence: TGTGCCAGCAGCTTGGGTACAGGCAGGACGGGAAACACCATATATTTT. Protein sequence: CASSLGTGRTGNTIYF.

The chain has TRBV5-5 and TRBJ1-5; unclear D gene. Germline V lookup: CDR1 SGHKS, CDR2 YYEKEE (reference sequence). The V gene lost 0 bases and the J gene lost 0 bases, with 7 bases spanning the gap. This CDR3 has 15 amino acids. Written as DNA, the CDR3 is TGTGCCAGCAGCTTGGGAACAGATAGCAATCAGCCCCAGCATTTT. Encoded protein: CASSLGTDSNQPQHF.

The CDR3 DNA reads TGTGCCAGCAGCCGCGGACAGGGGAGAGGCGAAAAACTGTTTTTT. It translates to CASSRGQGRGEKLFF. J is TRBJ1-4 and V is TRBV28; 9 bases map to TRBD1. This CDR3 region has 15 residues. Germline lookup yields CDR1 MDHEN and CDR2 SYDVKM. V dropped 6 bases and J dropped 8; count of bases not matched to a gene: 10.

CDR3 in amino acids: CASSVGTGNQPQHF. The CDR3 DNA follows: TGTGCCAGCAGTGTCGGGACAGGGAATCAGCCCCAGCATTTT. This chain connects TRBV2 to TRBJ1-5, with 9 bases matching TRBD1. CDR1 SNHLY and CDR2 FYNNEI come from the germline V gene. The CDR3 is made up of 14 amino acids. Trimming cost V 4 bases and J 4 bases; bases outside gene matches: 2.

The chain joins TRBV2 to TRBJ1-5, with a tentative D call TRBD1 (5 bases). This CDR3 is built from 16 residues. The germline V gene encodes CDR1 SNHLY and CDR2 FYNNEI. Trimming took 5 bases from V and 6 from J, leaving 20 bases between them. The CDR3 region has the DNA TGTGCCAGCAGTCCCGGCCAGGGTGGGGGGAGTCAGCCCCAGCATTTT. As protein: CASSPGQGGGSQPQHF.

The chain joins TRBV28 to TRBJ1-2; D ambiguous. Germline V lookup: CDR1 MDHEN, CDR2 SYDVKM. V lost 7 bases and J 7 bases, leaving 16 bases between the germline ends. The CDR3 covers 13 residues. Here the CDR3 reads CASTFPGGVGYTF. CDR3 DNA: TGTGCCAGCACCTTCCCTGGAGGCGTTGGCTACACCTTC.